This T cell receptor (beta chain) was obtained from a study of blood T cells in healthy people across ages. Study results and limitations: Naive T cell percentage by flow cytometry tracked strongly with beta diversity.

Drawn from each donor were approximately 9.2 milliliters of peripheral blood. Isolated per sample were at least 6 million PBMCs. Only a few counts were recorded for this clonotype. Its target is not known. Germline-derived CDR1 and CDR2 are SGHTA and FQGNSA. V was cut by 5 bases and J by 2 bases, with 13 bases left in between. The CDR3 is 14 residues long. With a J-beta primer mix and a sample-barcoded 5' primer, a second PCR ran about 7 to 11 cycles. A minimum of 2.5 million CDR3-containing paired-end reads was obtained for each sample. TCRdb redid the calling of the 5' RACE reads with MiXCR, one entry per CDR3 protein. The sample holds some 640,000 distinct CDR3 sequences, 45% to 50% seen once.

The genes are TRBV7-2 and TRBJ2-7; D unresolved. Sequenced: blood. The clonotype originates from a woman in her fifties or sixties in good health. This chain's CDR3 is CASSPRTEPYEQYF. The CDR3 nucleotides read TGTGCCAGCAGCCCGAGGACGGAGCCCTACGAGCAGTACTTC.